The clone carrying this TCR beta chain has at least ten counts. The V gene's germline CDR1 is GTSNPN and CDR2 SVGIG (reference sequence). The CDR3 contains 13 residues. The V gene end was trimmed by 1 base and the J gene end by 4 bases; junction bases not matched to a gene: 0. It was RNA transcripts that yielded the amplified TCR beta CDR3 regions. HTBI primers were the set used in a first-round RT-PCR of the TCR CDR3. TCRdb passed the multiplex PCR reads through MiXCR, listing each CDR3 protein once. The sample has hundreds of thousands of distinct CDR3 sequences; approximately 15% are singletons. The data were obtained in a study of T cells in Graves' hyperthyroidism and ophthalmopathy. Overall study: Peripheral blood was acquired at first diagnosis, ahead of any therapy whatsoever.

The receptor was isolated from a woman aged 40 to 50 with Graves' ophthalmopathy. The rearrangement uses TRBV30 and TRBJ2-5; 10 nucleotides agree with TRBD2. Sequenced sample: blood. The CDR3 DNA follows: TGTGCCTGGAGTGGACTAGCGGGAGAGACCCAGTACTTC. Translation: CAWSGLAGETQYF.